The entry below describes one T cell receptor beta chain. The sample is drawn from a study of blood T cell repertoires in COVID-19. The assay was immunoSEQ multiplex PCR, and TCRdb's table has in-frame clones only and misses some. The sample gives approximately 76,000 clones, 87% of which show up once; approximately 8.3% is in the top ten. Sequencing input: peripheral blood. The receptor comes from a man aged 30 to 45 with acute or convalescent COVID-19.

This CDR3 reads CASSAGVEQYF. CDR3 DNA sequence: TGTGCCAGCAGCGCAGGGGTCGAGCAGTACTTC. The chain recombines TRBV7-9 with TRBJ2-7, with TRBD1 as a possible D gene (6 bases). The CDR3 is 11 residues long. V gave up 5 bases and J gave up 6 bases, with 8 bases separating them. The germline CDR1 and CDR2 sequences are SEHNR and FQNEAQ (reference sequence).